These 2 T cell receptor beta chains were sequenced from one sample in a study of blood T cell repertoires in COVID-19. The table came from immunoSEQ multiplex PCR; TCRdb's copy has only in-frame clones and leaves some out. The repertoire holds approximately 300,000 clones, with around 90% as singletons. Sequencing was performed on peripheral blood. The receptors stem from a woman aged 45 to 65 who had recovered from COVID-19.

The chain recombines TRBV5-3 with TRBJ2-3, with D possibly being TRBD1 (5 bases). TRBV5-3 is filed as an ORF, its function uncertain. This CDR3 is 17 amino acids long. V gave up 0 bases and J gave up 1 base, with 15 bases separating them. The CDR3, as DNA: TGTGCCAGAAGCTTGGAAGGGGCTCATTGTGGCACAGATACGCAGTATTTT. It specifies CARSLEGAHCGTDTQYF.

This sequence joins TRBV9 and TRBJ2-2; D is ambiguous. CDR1 is SGDLS, CDR2 YYNGEE, per germline. The CDR3 totals 13 residues. Trimming took 0 bases from V and 4 from J, leaving 4 bases between them. CDR3 region: CASSVGGTGELFF. DNA of the CDR3: TGTGCCAGCAGCGTAGGCGGCACCGGGGAGCTGTTTTTT.